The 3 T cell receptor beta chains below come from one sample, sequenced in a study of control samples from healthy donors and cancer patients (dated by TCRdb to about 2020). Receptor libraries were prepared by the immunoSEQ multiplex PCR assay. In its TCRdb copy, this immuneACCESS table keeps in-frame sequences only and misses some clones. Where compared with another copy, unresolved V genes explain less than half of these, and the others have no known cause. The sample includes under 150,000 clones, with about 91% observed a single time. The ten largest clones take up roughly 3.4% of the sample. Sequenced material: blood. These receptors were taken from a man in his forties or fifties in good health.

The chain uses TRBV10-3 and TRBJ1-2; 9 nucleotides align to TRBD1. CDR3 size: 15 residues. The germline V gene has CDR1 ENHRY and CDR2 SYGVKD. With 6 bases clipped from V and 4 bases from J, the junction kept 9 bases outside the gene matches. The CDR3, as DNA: TGTGCCATCAGGGAACAGGGGGCAAGGGTCTATGGCTACACCTTC. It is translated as CAIREQGARVYGYTF.

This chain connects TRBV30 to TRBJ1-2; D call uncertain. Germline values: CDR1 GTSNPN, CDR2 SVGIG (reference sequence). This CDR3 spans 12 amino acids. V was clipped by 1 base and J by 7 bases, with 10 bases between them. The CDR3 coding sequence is TGTGCCTGGAGTGGCCGTTGGCGTGGCTACACCTTC. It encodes CAWSGRWRGYTF.

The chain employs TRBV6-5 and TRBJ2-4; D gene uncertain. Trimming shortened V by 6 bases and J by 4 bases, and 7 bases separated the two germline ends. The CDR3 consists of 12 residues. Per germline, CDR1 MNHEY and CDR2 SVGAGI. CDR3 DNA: TGTGCCAGCAGAACAGCTAAAAACATTCAGTACTTC. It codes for CASRTAKNIQYF.